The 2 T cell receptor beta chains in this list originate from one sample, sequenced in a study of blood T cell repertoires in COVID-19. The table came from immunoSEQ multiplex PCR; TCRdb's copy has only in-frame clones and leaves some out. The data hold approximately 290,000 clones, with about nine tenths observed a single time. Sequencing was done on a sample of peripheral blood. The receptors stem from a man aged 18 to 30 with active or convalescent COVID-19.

CDR3 nucleotides: TGCGCCAGCAGGGAGACCCACGGGACAGTGAATCAGCCCCAGCATTTT. Its translation: CASRETHGTVNQPQHF. The chain couples TRBV4-1 to TRBJ1-5, with 7 bases identical to TRBD1. The CDR3 sequence is 16 residues long. V lost 6 bases and J lost 4; bases outside the gene matches: 12. CDR1 is MGHRA and CDR2 is YSYEKL in the germline V gene.

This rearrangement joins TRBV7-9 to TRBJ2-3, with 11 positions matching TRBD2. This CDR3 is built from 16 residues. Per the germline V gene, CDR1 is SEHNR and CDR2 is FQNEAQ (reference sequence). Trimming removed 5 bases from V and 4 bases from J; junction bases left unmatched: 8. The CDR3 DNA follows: TGTGCCAGCAGCAGCAAGACTAGCGGGATGGCAGATACGCAGTATTTT. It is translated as CASSSKTSGMADTQYF.